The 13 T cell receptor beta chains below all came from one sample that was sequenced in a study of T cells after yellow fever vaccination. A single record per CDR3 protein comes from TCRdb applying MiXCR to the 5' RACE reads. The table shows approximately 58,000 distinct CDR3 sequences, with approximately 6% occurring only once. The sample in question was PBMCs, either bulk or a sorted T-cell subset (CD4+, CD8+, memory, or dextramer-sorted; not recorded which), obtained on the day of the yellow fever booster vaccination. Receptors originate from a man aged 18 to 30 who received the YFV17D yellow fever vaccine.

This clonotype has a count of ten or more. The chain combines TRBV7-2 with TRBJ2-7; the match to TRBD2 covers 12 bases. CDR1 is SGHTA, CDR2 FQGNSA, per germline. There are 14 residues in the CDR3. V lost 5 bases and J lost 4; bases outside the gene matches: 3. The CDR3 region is CASSLGLAGYEQYV. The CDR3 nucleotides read TGTGCCAGCAGCCTCGGACTAGCGGGGTACGAGCAGTACGTC.

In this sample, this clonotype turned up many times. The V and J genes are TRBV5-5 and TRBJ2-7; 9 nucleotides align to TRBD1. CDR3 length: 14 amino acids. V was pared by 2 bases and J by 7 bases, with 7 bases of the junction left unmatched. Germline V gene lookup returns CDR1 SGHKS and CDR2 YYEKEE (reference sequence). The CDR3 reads CASSFEQGALEQYF. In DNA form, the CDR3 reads TGTGCCAGCAGCTTCGAACAGGGGGCGTTGGAGCAGTACTTC.

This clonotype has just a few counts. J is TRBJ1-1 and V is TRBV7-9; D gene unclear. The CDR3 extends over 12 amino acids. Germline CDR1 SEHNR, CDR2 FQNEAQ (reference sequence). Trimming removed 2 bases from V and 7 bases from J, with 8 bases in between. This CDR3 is CASSLYGSEAFF. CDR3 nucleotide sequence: TGTGCCAGCAGCTTATATGGGAGTGAAGCTTTCTTT.

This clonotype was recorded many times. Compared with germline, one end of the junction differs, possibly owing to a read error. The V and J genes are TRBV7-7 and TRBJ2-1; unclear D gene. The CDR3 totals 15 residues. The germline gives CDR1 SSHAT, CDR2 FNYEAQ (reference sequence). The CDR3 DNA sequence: TGTGCTAGCAGCTTAGTGGCAGGACCCTACAATGAGCAGTTCTTC. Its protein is CASSLVAGPYNEQFF.

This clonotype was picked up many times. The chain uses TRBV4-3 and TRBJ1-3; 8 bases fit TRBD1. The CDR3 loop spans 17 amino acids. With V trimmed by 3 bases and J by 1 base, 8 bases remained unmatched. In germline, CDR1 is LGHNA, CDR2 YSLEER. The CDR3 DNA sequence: TGCGCCAGCAGCCAGACCGCAGGGGGCTTTTCTGGAAACACCATATATTTT. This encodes CASSQTAGGFSGNTIYF.

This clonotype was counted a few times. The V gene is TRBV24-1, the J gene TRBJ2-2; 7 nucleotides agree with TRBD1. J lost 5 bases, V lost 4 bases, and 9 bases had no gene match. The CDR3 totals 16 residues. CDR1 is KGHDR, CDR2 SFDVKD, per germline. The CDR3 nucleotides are TGTGCCACCAGTGACCCCGGGACAGTAGGGACCGGGGAGCTGTTTTTT. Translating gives CATSDPGTVGTGELFF.

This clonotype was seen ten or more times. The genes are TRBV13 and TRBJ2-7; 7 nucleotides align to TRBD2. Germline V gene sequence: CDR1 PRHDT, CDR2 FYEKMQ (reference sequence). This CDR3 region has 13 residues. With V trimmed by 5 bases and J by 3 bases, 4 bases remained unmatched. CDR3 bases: TGTGCCAGCAGCGCTGGGGGGGGCTACGAGCAGTACTTC. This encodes CASSAGGGYEQYF. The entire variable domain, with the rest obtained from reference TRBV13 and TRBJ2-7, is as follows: AAGVIQSPRHLIKEKRETATLKCYPIPRHDTVYWYQQGPGQDPQFLISFYEKMQSDKGSIPDRFSAQQFSDYHSELNMSSLELGDSALYFCASSAGGGYEQYFGPGTRLTVT.

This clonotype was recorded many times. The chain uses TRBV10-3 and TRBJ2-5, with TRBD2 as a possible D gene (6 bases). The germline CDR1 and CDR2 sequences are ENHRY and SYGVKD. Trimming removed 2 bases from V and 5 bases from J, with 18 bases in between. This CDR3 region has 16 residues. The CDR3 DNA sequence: TGTGCCATCAGTGAGCCTGCTTCGGGGGAGCTGGAGACCCAGTACTTC. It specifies CAISEPASGELETQYF.

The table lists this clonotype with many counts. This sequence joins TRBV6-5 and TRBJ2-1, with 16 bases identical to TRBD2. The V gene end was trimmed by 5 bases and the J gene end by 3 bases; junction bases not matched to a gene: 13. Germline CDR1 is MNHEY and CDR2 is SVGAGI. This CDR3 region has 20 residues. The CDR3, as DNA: TGTGCCAGCAGTCCACGGGGGACTAGCGGGGGGGAAATTGGCTACAATGAGCAGTTCTTC. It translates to CASSPRGTSGGEIGYNEQFF.

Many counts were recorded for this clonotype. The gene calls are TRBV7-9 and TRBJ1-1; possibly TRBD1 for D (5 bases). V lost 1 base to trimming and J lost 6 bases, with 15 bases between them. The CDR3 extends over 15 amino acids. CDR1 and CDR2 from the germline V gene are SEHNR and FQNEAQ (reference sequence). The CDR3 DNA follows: TGTGCCAGCAGCTTAGATGCAGGGCGTTTATCTGAAGCTTTCTTT. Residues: CASSLDAGRLSEAFF.

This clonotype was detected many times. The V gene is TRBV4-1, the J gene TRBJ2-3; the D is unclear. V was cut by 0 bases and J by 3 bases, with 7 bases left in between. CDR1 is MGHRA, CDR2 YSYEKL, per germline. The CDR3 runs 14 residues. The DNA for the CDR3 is TGCGCCAGCAGCCAAGAACATAGGACAGATACGCAGTATTTT. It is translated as CASSQEHRTDTQYF.

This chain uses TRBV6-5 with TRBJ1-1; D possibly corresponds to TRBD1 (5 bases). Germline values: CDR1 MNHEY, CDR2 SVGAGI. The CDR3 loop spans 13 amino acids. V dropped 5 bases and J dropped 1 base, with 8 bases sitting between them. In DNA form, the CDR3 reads TGTGCCAGCAGTAGGGGTGGGAACACTGAAGCTTTCTTT. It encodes CASSRGGNTEAFF.

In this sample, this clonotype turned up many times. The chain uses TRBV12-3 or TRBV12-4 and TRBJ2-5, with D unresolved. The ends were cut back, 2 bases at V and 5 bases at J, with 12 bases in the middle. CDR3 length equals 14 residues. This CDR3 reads CASSLPGRHETQYF. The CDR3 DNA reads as TGTGCCAGCAGTTTACCAGGAAGACATGAGACCCAGTACTTC.